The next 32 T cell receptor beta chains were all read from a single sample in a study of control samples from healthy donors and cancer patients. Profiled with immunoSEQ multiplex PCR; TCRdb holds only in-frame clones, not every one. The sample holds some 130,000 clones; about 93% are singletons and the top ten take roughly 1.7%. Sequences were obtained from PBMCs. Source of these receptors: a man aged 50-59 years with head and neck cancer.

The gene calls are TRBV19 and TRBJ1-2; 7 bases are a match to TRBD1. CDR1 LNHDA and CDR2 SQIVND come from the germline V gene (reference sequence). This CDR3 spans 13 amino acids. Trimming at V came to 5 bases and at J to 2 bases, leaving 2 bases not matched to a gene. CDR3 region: CASSGTANYGYTF. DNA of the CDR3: TGTGCCAGTAGTGGGACAGCGAACTATGGCTACACCTTC.

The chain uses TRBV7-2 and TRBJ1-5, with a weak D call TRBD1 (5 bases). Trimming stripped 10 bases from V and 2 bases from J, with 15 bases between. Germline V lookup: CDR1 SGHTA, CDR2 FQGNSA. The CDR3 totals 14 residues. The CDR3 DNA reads TGTGCCACCCGGGGTACAGGAGGCAATCAGCCCCAGCATTTT. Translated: CATRGTGGNQPQHF.

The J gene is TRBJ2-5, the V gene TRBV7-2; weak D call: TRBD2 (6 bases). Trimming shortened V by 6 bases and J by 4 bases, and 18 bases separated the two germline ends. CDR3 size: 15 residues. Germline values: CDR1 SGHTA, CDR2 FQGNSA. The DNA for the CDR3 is TGTGCCAGCAGGTCCACGGGGATGCGGGGAGAGACCCAGTACTTC. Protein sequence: CASRSTGMRGETQYF. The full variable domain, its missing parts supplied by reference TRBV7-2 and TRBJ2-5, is GAGVSQSPSNKVTEKGKDVELRCDPISGHTALYWYRQSLGQGLEFLIYFQGNSAPDKSGLPSDRFSAERTGGSVSTLTIQRTQQEDSAVYLCASRSTGMRGETQYFGPGTRLLVL.

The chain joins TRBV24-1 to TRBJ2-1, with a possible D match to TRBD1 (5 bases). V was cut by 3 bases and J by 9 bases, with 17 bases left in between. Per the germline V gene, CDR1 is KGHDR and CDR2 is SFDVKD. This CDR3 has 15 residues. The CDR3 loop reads CATSDPRQGWGEQFF. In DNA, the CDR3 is TGTGCCACCAGTGATCCCCGTCAGGGCTGGGGTGAGCAGTTCTTC.

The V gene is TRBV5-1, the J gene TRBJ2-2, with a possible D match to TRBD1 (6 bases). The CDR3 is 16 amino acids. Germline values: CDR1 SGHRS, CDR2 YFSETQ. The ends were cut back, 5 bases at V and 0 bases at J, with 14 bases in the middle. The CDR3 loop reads CASSSTGHPNTGELFF. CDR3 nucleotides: TGCGCCAGCAGTTCCACGGGACACCCGAACACCGGGGAGCTGTTTTTT.

The CDR3, as DNA: TGTGCCAGCTCACCACTTGCGGGGGGAGTGGAGACCCAGTACTTC. Its protein is CASSPLAGGVETQYF. The rearrangement uses TRBV18 and TRBJ2-5; 8 positions match TRBD2. Germline V gene sequence: CDR1 KGHSH, CDR2 LQKENI. Trimming cost V 1 base and J 5 bases; bases outside gene matches: 6. The CDR3 length is 15 residues.

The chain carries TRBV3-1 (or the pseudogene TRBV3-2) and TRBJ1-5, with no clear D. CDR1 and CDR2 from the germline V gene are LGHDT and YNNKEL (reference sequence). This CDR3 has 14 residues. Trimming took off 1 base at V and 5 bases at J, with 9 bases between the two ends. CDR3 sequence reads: CASSQGGQDQPQHF. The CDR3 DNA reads TGTGCCAGCAGCCAAGGGGGTCAGGATCAGCCCCAGCATTTT.

As DNA, the CDR3 is TGCGCCAGCAGCTTGGCCTCGGAGGTTCCTGGCTACACCTTC. It translates to CASSLASEVPGYTF. The chain carries TRBV5-1 and TRBJ1-2; D not resolved. The V end lost 0 bases, the J end lost 7 bases, and 13 bases lay between the germline ends. The V gene's germline CDR1 is SGHRS and CDR2 YFSETQ. The CDR3 runs 14 residues.

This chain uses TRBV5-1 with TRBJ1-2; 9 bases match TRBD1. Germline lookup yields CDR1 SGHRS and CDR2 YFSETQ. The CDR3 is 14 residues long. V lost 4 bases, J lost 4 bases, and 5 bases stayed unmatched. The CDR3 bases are TGCGCCAGCAGCCGGACAGGGGACTTCTATGGCTACACCTTC. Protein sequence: CASSRTGDFYGYTF. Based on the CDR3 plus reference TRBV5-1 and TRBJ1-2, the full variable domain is KAGVTQTPRYLIKTRGQQVTLSCSPISGHRSVSWYQQTPGQGLQFLFEYFSETQRNKGNFPGRFSGRQFSNSRSEMNVSTLELGDSALYLCASSRTGDFYGYTFGSGTRLTVV.

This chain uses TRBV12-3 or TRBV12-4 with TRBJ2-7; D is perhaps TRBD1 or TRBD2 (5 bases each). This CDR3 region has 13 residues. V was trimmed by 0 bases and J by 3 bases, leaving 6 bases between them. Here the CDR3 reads CASSLAGVYEQYF. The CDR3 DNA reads TGTGCCAGCAGTTTAGCGGGGGTCTACGAGCAGTACTTC.

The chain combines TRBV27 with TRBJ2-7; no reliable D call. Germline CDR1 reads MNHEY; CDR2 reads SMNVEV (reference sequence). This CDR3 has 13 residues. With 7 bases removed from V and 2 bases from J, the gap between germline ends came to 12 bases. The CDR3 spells CASTLLVPYEQYF. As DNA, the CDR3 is TGTGCCAGCACCCTTTTGGTCCCCTACGAGCAGTACTTC.

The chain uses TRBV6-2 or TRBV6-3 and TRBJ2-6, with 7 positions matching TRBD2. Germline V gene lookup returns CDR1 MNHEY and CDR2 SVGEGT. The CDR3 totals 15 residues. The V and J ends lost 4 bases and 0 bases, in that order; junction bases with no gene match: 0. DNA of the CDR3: TGTGCCAGCAGTTGGGGGGGCTCTGGGGCCAACGTCCTGACTTTC. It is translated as CASSWGGSGANVLTF.

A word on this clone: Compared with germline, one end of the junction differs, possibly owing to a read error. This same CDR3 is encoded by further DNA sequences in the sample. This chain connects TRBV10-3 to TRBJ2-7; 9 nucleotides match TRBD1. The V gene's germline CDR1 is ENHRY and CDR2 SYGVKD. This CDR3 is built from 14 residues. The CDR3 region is CAIRAGTGSVEQYF. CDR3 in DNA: TGCGCCATCCGTGCTGGGACAGGGTCTGTGGAGCAGTACTTC.

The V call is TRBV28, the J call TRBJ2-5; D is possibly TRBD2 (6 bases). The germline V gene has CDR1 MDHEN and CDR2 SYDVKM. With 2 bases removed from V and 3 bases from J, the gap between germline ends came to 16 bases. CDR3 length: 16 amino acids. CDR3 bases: TGTGCCAGCAGTTTAAGATTGTCGGGGGACGAAGAGACCCAGTACTTC. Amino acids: CASSLRLSGDEETQYF.

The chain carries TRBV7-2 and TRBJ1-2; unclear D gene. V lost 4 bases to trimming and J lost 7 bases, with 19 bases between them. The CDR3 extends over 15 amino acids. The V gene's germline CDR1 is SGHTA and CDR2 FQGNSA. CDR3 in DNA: TGTGCCAGCAGCTCGTTCAACGCCTATATTAGTGGCTACACCTTC. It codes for CASSSFNAYISGYTF.

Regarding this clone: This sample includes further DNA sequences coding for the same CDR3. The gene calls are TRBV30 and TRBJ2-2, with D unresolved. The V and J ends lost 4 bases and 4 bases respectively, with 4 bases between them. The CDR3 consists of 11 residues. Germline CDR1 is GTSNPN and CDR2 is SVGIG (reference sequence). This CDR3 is CAWTTTGELFF. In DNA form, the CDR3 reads TGTGCCTGGACAACCACCGGGGAGCTGTTTTTT.

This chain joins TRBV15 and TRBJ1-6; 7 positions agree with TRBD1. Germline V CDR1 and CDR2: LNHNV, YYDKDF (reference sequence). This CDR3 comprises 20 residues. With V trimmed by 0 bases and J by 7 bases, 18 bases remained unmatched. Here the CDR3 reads CATSREKVGKARGLNSPLHF. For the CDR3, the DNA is TGTGCCACCAGCAGAGAAAAGGTCGGAAAGGCTAGGGGGCTAAATTCACCCCTCCACTTT.

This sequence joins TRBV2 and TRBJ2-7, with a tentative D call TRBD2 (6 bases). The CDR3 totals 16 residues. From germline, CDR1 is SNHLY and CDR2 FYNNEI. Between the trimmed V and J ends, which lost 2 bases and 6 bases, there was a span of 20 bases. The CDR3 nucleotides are TGTGCCAGCAGTGAACAGGTTAGCGGCGAGCGACGCGAGCAGTACTTC. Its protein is CASSEQVSGERREQYF.

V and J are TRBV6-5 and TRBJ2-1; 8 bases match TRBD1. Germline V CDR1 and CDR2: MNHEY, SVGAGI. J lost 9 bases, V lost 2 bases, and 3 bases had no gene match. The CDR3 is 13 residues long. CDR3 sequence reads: CASSYGQGSEQFF. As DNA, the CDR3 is TGTGCCAGCAGTTACGGACAGGGAAGTGAGCAGTTCTTC.

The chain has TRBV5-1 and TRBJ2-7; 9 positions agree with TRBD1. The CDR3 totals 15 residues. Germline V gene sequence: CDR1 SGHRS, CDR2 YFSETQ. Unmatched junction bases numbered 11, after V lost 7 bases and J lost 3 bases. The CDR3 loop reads CASGRPGQGFYEQYF. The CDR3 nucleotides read TGCGCCAGCGGAAGACCGGGACAGGGTTTCTACGAGCAGTACTTC.

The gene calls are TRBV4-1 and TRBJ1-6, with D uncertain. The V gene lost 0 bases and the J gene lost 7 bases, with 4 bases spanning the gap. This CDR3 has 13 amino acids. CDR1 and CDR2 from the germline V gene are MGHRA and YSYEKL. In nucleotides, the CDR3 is TGCGCCAGCAGCCAAGATAGGAATTCACCCCTCCACTTT. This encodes CASSQDRNSPLHF.

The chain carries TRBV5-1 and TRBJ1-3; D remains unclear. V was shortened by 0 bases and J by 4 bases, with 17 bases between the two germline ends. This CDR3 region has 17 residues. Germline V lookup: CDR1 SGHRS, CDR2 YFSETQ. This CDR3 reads CASSLEVQGRRGNTIYF. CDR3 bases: TGCGCCAGCAGCTTGGAGGTACAAGGCCGGAGGGGAAACACCATATATTTT.

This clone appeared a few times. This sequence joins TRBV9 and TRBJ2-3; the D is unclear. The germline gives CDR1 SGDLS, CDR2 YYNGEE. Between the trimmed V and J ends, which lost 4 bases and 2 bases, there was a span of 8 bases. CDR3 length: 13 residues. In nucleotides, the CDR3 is TGTGCCAGCAGCTCATACGCCACAGATACGCAGTATTTT. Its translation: CASSSYATDTQYF.

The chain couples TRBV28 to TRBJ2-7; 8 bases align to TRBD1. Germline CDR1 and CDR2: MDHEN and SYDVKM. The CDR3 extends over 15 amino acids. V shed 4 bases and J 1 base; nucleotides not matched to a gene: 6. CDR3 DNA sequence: TGTGCCAGCAGTTCATCTGGGACAGGATCCTACGAGCAGTACTTC. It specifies CASSSSGTGSYEQYF.

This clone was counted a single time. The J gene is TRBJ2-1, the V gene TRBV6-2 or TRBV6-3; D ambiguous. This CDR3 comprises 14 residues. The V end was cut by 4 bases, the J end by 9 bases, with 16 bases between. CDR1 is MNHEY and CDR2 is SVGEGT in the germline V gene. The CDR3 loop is CASSSYSRNLEQFF. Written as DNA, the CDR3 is TGTGCCAGCAGTTCCTACAGTCGTAACCTTGAGCAGTTCTTC.

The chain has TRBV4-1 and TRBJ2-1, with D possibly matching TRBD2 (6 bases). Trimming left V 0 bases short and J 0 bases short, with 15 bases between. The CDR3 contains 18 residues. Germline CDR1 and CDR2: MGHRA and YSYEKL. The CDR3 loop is CASSQDRGTQSSYNEQFF. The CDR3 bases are TGCGCCAGCAGCCAAGATCGGGGGACTCAGAGCTCCTACAATGAGCAGTTCTTC.

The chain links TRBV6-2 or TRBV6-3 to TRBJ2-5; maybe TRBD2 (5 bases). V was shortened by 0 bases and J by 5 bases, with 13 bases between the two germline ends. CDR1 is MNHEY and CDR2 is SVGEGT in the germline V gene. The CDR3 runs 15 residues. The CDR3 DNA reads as TGTGCCAGCAGTTACTCCGGACTGCAAATGGAGACCCAGTACTTC. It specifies CASSYSGLQMETQYF.

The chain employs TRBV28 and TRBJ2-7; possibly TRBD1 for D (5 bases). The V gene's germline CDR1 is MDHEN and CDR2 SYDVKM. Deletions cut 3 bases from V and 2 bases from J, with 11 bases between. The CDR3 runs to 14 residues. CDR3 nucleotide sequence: TGTGCCAGCAGTTTGGTGCACAGGCCCTACGAGCAGTACTTC. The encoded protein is CASSLVHRPYEQYF.

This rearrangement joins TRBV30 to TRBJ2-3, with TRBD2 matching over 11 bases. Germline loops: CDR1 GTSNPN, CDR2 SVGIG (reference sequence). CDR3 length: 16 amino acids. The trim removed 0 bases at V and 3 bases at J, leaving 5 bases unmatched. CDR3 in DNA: TGTGCCTGGAGTGTGGGGTGGACTAGCGGGACAGATACGCAGTATTTT. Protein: CAWSVGWTSGTDTQYF.

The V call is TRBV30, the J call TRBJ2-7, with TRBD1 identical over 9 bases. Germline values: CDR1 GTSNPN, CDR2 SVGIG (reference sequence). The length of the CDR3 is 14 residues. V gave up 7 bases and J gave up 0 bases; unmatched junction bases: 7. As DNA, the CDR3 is TGTGCCTTGAAAAAGACAGGGGGCTCCTACGAGCAGTACTTC. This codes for CALKKTGGSYEQYF.

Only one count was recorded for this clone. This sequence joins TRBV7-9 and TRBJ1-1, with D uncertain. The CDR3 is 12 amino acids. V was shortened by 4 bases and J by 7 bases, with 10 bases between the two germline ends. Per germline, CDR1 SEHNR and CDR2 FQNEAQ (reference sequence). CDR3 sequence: CASSSRHNEAFF. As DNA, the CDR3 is TGTGCCAGCAGCTCGAGACATAATGAAGCTTTCTTT.

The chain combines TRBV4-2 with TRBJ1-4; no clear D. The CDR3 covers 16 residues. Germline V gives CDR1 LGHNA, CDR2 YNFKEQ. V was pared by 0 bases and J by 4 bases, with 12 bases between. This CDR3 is CASSQEHVTLNEKLFF. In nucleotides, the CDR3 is TGTGCCAGCAGCCAAGAGCATGTGACCCTTAATGAAAAACTGTTTTTT.